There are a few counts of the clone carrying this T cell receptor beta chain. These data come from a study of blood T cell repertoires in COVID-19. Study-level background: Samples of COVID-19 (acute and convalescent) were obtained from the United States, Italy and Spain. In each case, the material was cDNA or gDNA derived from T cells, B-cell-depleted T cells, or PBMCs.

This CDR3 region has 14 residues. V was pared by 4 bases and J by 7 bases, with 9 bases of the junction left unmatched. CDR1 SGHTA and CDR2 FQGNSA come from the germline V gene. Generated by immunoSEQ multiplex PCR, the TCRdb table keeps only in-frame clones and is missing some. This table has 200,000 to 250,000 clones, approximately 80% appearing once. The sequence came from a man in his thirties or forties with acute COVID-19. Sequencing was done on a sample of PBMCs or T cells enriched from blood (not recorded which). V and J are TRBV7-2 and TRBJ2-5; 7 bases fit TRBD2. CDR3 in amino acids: CASSSGLPPLTQYF. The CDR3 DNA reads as TGTGCCAGCAGCTCGGGACTACCCCCATTGACCCAGTACTTC.